Ten or more counts support the clone carrying this T cell receptor beta chain. This CDR3 region has 16 residues. From germline, CDR1 is DFQATT and CDR2 SNEGSKA (reference sequence). J lost 2 bases, V lost 0 bases, and 9 bases had no gene match. This sample is drawn from a study of CD8+CD57+ T cells in acquired aplastic anemia. Whole-study context: Mean DNA quantity obtained from sorted CD4+ and CD8+ cells was about 3 ug.

CDR3 and TCR beta VDJ profiling relied on genomic DNA as the template. MiXCR, applied by TCRdb to the reads, yields one record per CDR3 protein. The sample has fewer than 250,000 distinct CDR3 sequences, less than 70% seen once. This TCR came from a human donor in good health, serving as a control. J is TRBJ2-5 and V is TRBV20-1; 7 bases align to TRBD2. Sequenced sample: sorted CD4+, CD8+, or CD8+CD57+ T cells (not recorded which) from PBMCs. In nucleotides, the CDR3 is TGCAGTGCTAGAGACCCGCGGACTAGAGTACAAGAGACCCAGTACTTC. This gives the protein CSARDPRTRVQETQYF.